This TCR beta chain was sequenced in a study of CDR3 diversity in severe acne (dated by TCRdb to the late 2010s). V loses 5 bases of germline sequence and J loses 4 bases, and the interval between the two ends is 5 bases. Inclusive of both ends, the CDR3 amounts to 12 amino acids. The read is trimmed to its CDR3 DNA, 36 bases read in frame from base 1. The CDR1 and CDR2 encoded by the germline V gene are SGHVS and FNYEAQ. Library construction relied on PCR. The sample was run on an Illumina HiSeq 2000. In-frame beta chains were kept once TCRdb had trimmed the public reads at Q25 with fastp and called clones with MiXCR. When rows share a CDR3 protein, they turn into one entry using the most common DNA and genes. For this sample the table gives under 100,000 distinct CDR3 sequences, of which roughly 52% were detected only once. Jointly, the top ten make up around 10% of the sample. About this clonotype itself: What antigen it recognizes has not been identified. A much bigger clone sits one base away, suggesting this may be a read error. Because it lacks the conserved phenylalanine or tryptophan at the end, this CDR3 is likely a read error.

The chain is assembled from TRBV7-6 and TRBJ2-2; there is no confident call for the D gene. The receptor was isolated from a male donor in good health, serving as a control. Sequencing was carried out using blood. Here the CDR3 is given as CASSPVTGELFL. The sequenced DNA is TGTGCCAGCAGCCCAGTCACCGGGGAGCTGTTTCTT.